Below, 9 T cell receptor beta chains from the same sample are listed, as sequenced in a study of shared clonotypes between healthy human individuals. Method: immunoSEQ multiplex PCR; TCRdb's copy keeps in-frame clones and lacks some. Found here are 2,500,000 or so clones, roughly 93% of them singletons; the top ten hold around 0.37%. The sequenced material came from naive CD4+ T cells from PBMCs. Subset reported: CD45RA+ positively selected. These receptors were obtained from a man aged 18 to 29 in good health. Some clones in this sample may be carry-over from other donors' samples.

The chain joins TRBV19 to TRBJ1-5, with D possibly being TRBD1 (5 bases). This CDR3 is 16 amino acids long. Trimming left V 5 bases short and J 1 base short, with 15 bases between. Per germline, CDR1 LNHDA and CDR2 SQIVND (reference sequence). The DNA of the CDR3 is TGTGCCAGTAGTCCCTGGGGACCAGGGAGCAATCAGCCCCAGCATTTT. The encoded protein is CASSPWGPGSNQPQHF.

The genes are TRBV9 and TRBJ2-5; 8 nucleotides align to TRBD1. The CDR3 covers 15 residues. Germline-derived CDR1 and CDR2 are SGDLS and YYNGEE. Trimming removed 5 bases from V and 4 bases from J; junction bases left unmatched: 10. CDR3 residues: CASSDPDRGGETQYF. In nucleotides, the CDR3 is TGTGCCAGCAGTGATCCCGACAGGGGAGGAGAGACCCAGTACTTC.

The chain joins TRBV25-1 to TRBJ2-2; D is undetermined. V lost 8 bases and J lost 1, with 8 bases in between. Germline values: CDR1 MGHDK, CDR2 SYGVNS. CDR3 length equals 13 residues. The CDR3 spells CASEKRNTGELFF. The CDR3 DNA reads TGTGCCAGCGAAAAACGGAACACCGGGGAGCTGTTTTTT.

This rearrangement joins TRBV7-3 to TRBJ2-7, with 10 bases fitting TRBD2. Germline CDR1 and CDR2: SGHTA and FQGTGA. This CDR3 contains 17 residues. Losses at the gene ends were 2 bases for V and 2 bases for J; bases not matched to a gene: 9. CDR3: CASSLGPLAGAPYEQYF. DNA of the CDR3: TGTGCCAGCAGCTTAGGGCCCCTAGCGGGAGCCCCCTACGAGCAGTACTTC.

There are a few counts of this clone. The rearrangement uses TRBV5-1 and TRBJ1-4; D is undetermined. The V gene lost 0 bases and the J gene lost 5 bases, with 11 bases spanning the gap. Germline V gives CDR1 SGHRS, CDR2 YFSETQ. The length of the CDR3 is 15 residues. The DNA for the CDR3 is TGCGCCAGCAGCTTGGAGACTGGAGCAAATGAAAAACTGTTTTTT. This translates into CASSLETGANEKLFF.

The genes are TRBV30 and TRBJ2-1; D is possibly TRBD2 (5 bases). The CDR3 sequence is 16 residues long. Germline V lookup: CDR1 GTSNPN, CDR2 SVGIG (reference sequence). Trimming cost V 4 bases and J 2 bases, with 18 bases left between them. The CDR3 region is CAWNQGRALTYNEQFF. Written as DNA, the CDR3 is TGTGCCTGGAACCAAGGGCGGGCTCTCACCTACAATGAGCAGTTCTTC. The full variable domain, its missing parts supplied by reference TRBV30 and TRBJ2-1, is SQTIHQWPATLVQPVGSPLSLECTVEGTSNPNLYWYRQAAGRGLQLLFYSVGIGQISSEVPQNLSASRPQDRQFILSSKKLLLSDSGFYLCAWNQGRALTYNEQFFGPGTRLTVL.

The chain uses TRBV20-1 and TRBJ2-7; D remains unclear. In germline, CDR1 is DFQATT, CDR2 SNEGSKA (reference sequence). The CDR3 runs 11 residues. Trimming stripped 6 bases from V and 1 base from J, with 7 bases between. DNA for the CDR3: TGCAGTGCGGTCGGATCCTACGAGCAGTACTTC. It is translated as CSAVGSYEQYF.

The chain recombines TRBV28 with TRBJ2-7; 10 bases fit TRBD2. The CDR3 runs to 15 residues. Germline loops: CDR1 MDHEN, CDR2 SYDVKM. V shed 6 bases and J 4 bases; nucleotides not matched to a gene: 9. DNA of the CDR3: TGTGCCAGCAGACTCCTAGCGGGAGCCAGATACGAGCAGTACTTC. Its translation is CASRLLAGARYEQYF. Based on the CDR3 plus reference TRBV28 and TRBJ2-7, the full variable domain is DVKVTQSSRYLVKRTGEKVFLECVQDMDHENMFWYRQDPGLGLRLIYFSYDVKMKEKGDIPEGYSVSREKKERFSLILESASTNQTSMYLCASRLLAGARYEQYFGPGTRLTVT.

CDR3 coding DNA: TGTGCCAGCCGCTCAGGGGAGGGCATCGATACGCAGTATTTT. Translation gives CASRSGEGIDTQYF. The chain is built from TRBV2 and TRBJ2-3; maybe TRBD2 (7 bases). CDR3 length equals 14 residues. V was trimmed by 8 bases and J by 6 bases, leaving 18 bases between them. In germline, CDR1 is SNHLY, CDR2 FYNNEI. The variable domain in full, with the rest retrieved from reference TRBV2 and TRBJ2-3, is EPEVTQTPSHQVTQMGQEVILRCVPISNHLYFYWYRQILGQKVEFLVSFYNNEISEKSEIFDDQFSVERPDGSNFTLKIRSTKLEDSAMYFCASRSGEGIDTQYFGPGTRLTVL.